These T cell receptor beta chains were read from a single sample in a study of T cells in Graves' hyperthyroidism and ophthalmopathy. TCRdb used MiXCR to reprocess the multiplex PCR reads, holding one entry per CDR3 protein. The top ten clones hold under 20% of a sample with more than 500,000 distinct CDR3 sequences, 35% to 55% of them seen once. Sequencing was carried out using peripheral blood or thyroid tissue (not recorded which). These receptors all stem from an adult woman with Graves' disease, either hyperthyroidism or ophthalmopathy (not recorded which). The CDR3 runs from the conserved cysteine through the conserved F or W. D genes are given only for firm matches. Clone size appears in some rows only: once, few, many, or a class for an expanded clone.

TRBJ2-7 NA TRBV5-1 TRBD2 CASSAGGLHEQYF TGCGCCAGCAGCGCGGGAGGGCTCCACGAGCAGTACTTC
TRBJ1-1 NA TRBV2 NA CASLGSGDTEAFF TGTGCCAGCTTAGGGTCTGGGGACACTGAAGCTTTCTTT
TRBJ1-1 NA TRBV5-6 NA CASSFTRRAFF TGTGCCAGCAGCTTTACCCGGAGGGCTTTCTTT
TRBJ2-1 NA TRBV7-2 TRBD1 CASSPGLGQLTYNEQFF TGTGCCAGCAGCCCAGGTTTGGGACAGCTCACCTACAATGAGCAGTTCTTC
TRBJ2-5 once TRBV7-3 TRBD1 CASSERQGRQETQYF TGTGCCAGCAGCGAGAGACAGGGGCGGCAAGAGACCCAGTACTTC
TRBJ1-6 many TRBV7-2 NA CASSSPGVWSPLHF TGTGCCAGCAGCTCCCCGGGGGTTTGGTCACCCCTCCACTTT
TRBJ1-6 NA TRBV12-3/TRBV12-4 NA CASSSSKVGVRNSPLHF TGTGCCAGCAGTTCAAGTAAAGTTGGGGTTCGGAATTCACCCCTCCACTTT
TRBJ2-2 few TRBV30 NA CAWSPGTGELFF TGTGCCTGGAGCCCGGGGACCGGGGAGCTGTTTTTT
TRBJ1-3 NA TRBV29-1 TRBD1 CSAMTGGTIYF TGCAGCGCGATGACAGGGGGCACCATATATTTT
TRBJ1-2 NA TRBV2 NA CASSEAGQNNYGYTF TGTGCCAGCAGTGAAGCGGGGCAGAATAACTATGGCTACACCTTC
TRBJ1-1 NA TRBV7-8 NA CASTFRSGSTEAFF TGTGCCAGCACCTTCAGGTCTGGTAGCACTGAAGCTTTCTTT
TRBJ1-3 NA TRBV19 TRBD1 CATRPRDRDGNTIYF TGTGCCACTCGCCCGAGGGACAGGGATGGAAACACCATATATTTT
TRBJ1-5 NA TRBV20-1 NA CSVRGLSDYEHF TGCAGTGTTAGGGGACTGTCAGACTACGAGCATTTT
TRBJ1-5 NA TRBV10-3 TRBD1 CAIRSNRGRSNQPQHF TGTGCCATCAGATCAAACAGGGGGCGAAGCAATCAGCCCCAGCATTTT
TRBJ2-5 once TRBV7-9 NA CASSFTAGTGSHQTQYF TGTGCCAGCAGCTTTACCGCGGGAACAGGGTCTCACCAGACCCAGTACTTC
TRBJ2-2 once TRBV15 TRBD1 CATSRLSGTGTGELFF TGTGCCACCAGCAGACTCTCCGGGACAGGGACCGGGGAGCTGTTTTTT
TRBJ2-5 NA TRBV9 NA CASSWAGSKETQYF TGTGCCAGCAGCTGGGCGGGGTCCAAAGAGACCCAGTACTTC
TRBJ2-2 many TRBV9 TRBD1 CASSASGTVRIGGELFF TGTGCCAGCAGCGCCTCTGGGACAGTCCGGATAGGCGGGGAGCTGTTTTTT
TRBJ1-1 many TRBV6-1 NA CASSVESGTEAFF TGTGCCAGCAGCGTGGAATCTGGCACTGAAGCTTTCTTT
TRBJ1-2 NA TRBV11-2 TRBD1 CASSHRDRGLENYGYTF TGTGCCAGCAGCCATAGGGACAGGGGTTTGGAGAACTATGGCTACACCTTC
TRBJ1-2 NA TRBV5-1 TRBD1 CASSSQGAVGNYGYTF TGTGCCAGCAGCTCACAGGGGGCAGTGGGTAACTATGGCTACACCTTC
TRBJ1-3 NA TRBV29-1 NA CSVGYGGRGGNTIYF TGCAGCGTTGGGTACGGGGGCCGGGGGGGAAACACCATATATTTT
TRBJ2-7 many TRBV5-1 NA CASRLSRSQTLEQYF TGCGCCAGCAGACTGTCACGAAGCCAGACTCTCGAGCAGTACTTC
TRBJ2-6 many TRBV2 NA CASSEMSGANVLTF TGTGCCAGCAGTGAAATGTCTGGGGCCAACGTCCTGACTTTC
TRBJ2-2 NA TRBV10-3 NA CAISVQRELFF TGTGCCATCAGTGTCCAGCGGGAGCTGTTTTTT
TRBJ1-1 NA TRBV2 TRBD1 CASSETLDRGGTEAFF TGTGCCAGCAGTGAAACACTAGACAGGGGGGGCACTGAAGCTTTCTTT
TRBJ1-3 many TRBV7-9 NA CASGAGNTIYF TGTGCCAGCGGTGCAGGAAACACCATATATTTT
TRBJ2-2 many TRBV7-9 NA CASSPVASGELFF TGTGCCAGCAGCCCTGTCGCATCCGGGGAGCTGTTTTTT
TRBJ2-5 NA TRBV7-8 TRBD1 CASSFGQGGSETQYF TGCGCCAGCAGCTTCGGACAGGGGGGATCAGAGACCCAGTACTTC
TRBJ2-5 many TRBV5-6 TRBD2 CASSLVASGRETQYF TGTGCCAGCAGCTTGGTTGCTAGCGGTCGGGAGACCCAGTACTTC
TRBJ2-5 NA TRBV25-1 NA CASSESRSYQETQYF TGTGCCAGCAGTGAATCGCGGTCGTACCAAGAGACCCAGTACTTC
TRBJ1-1 many TRBV5-1 NA CASSFGPGGSDTEAFF NA
TRBJ1-5 many TRBV19 TRBD1 CASRDRDSNQPQHF TGTGCCAGTAGGGACAGGGACAGCAATCAGCCCCAGCATTTT
TRBJ2-7 NA TRBV2 NA CASSLGNDEQYF TGTGCCAGCAGCTTAGGGAACGACGAGCAGTACTTC
TRBJ1-3 NA TRBV10-3 NA CAISRRDDTIYF TGTGCCATCAGTCGACGGGATGACACCATATATTTT
TRBJ1-1 many TRBV10-3 NA CAITSSGDTEAFF TGTGCCATCACGAGCTCCGGGGACACTGAAGCTTTCTTT
TRBJ1-4 NA TRBV10-3 TRBD1 CAISGTDNNEKLFF TGTGCCATCAGCGGGACAGACAACAATGAAAAACTGTTTTTT
TRBJ1-2 NA TRBV2 NA CASGPTGVYGYTF TGTGCCAGCGGACCGACAGGAGTCTATGGCTACACCTTC
TRBJ1-2 NA TRBV19 NA CASKKGSYGYTF TGTGCCAGTAAGAAGGGAAGCTATGGCTACACCTTC
TRBJ2-7 few TRBV28 NA CASVSGDSAYEQYF TGTGCCAGCGTATCGGGAGACTCCGCCTACGAGCAGTACTTC
TRBJ2-2 NA TRBV20-1 TRBD1 CSAGTGGNTGELFF TGCAGTGCCGGGACAGGGGGGAACACCGGGGAGCTGTTTTTT
TRBJ1-6 NA TRBV7-6 TRBD1 CASSKDRVHSPLHF TGTGCCAGCAGCAAAGACAGGGTTCATTCACCCCTCCACTTT
TRBJ2-7 many TRBV4-1 TRBD1 CASSPTPDRDGEQYF TGCGCCAGCAGCCCTACTCCCGACAGGGATGGCGAGCAGTACTTC
TRBJ2-5 many TRBV7-6 NA CASSHLNEETQYF TGTGCCAGCAGCCATCTCAACGAAGAGACCCAGTACTTC
TRBJ1-6 many TRBV10-3 TRBD1 CATPQDRGYSPLHF TGTGCCACCCCTCAGGACAGGGGGTATTCACCCCTCCACTTT
TRBJ2-7 many TRBV12-3/TRBV12-4 TRBD1 CASSFRGQTYEQYF TGTGCCAGCAGTTTCAGGGGACAGACCTACGAGCAGTACTTC
TRBJ1-4 NA TRBV2 NA CASSRTDGDTEKLFF TGTGCCAGCAGTCGGACAGACGGGGACACTGAAAAACTGTTTTTT
TRBJ2-5 many TRBV24-1 NA CATSDLDQTVGETQYF TGTGCCACCAGTGATTTGGATCAGACAGTTGGAGAGACCCAGTACTTC
TRBJ2-7 NA TRBV24-1 TRBD2 CATGTSGTYEQYF TGTGCCACGGGGACTAGCGGGACCTACGAGCAGTACTTC
TRBJ2-5 NA TRBV7-8 NA CASSLERLARVLETQYF TGTGCCAGCAGCTTAGAACGGCTAGCGAGGGTATTAGAGACCCAGTACTTC
TRBJ2-2 NA TRBV20-1 TRBD1 CSANRGDTGELFF TGCAGTGCCAACAGGGGGGACACCGGGGAGCTGTTTTTT
TRBJ1-3 NA TRBV7-9 NA CASSLAASSGNTIYF TGTGCCAGCAGCTTAGCGGCCTCCTCTGGAAACACCATATATTTT
TRBJ2-5 NA TRBV7-3 NA CASSLEPGETQYF TGCGCCAGCAGCCTGGAGCCTGGGGAGACCCAGTACTTC
TRBJ1-1 NA TRBV29-1 NA CSVDLGGEGTEAFF TGCAGCGTTGATTTGGGGGGCGAGGGCACTGAAGCTTTCTTT
TRBJ1-2 many TRBV5-8 TRBD1 CASSTLGQGVYGYTF TGTGCCAGCAGCACCTTAGGACAGGGTGTCTATGGCTACACCTTC
TRBJ1-4 NA TRBV10-3 NA CAISSGLADATNEKLFF TGTGCCATCAGTTCCGGACTAGCGGACGCAACTAATGAAAAACTGTTTTTT
TRBJ2-3 once TRBV14 NA CASSQNTHTDTQYF TGTGCCAGCAGCCAAAACACACACACAGATACGCAGTATTTT